This is a list of T cell receptor beta chains from one sample in a study of blood T cell repertoires in COVID-19. Method: immunoSEQ multiplex PCR; TCRdb's copy keeps in-frame clones and lacks some. This sample has about 200,000 clones; around 82% occur once, and the top ten carry about an eighth. Material: PBMCs or T cells enriched from blood (not recorded which). All receptors come from a man aged 40-49 years who had recovered from COVID-19. The CDR3 runs from the conserved cysteine through the conserved F or W. A D gene is named only where the DNA matches it firmly. Size values are once, few and many counts, or a class for expanded clones, and some rows have none.

J gene,V gene,clone size,D gene,CDR3 protein,CDR3 DNA
TRBJ2-7,TRBV6-2/TRBV6-3,NA,TRBD2,CASSLDYGGSYEQYF,TGTGCCAGCAGTCTCGACTACGGGGGGTCCTACGAGCAGTACTTC
TRBJ1-3,TRBV30,NA,NA,CAWSLAGGGNTIYF,TGTGCCTGGAGTCTAGCCGGGGGAGGAAACACCATATATTTT
TRBJ1-5,TRBV6-5,NA,NA,CASSPGPLSNQPQHF,TGTGCCAGCAGTCCAGGTCCCCTTAGCAATCAGCCCCAGCATTTT
TRBJ2-5,TRBV21-1,few,NA,CASTSEPETQYF,TGTGCCAGCACTTCCGAGCCAGAGACCCAGTACTTC
TRBJ1-2,TRBV7-9,NA,TRBD1,CAIPKQGAQGYTF,TGTGCCATACCTAAACAGGGGGCTCAAGGCTACACCTTC
TRBJ2-1,TRBV4-3,NA,TRBD2,CASSRTGGNEQFF,TGCGCCAGCAGCCGGACGGGGGGCAATGAGCAGTTCTTC
TRBJ2-1,TRBV20-1,NA,TRBD2,CSASWTSFSDNEQFF,TGCAGTGCTAGTTGGACTAGCTTTAGTGACAATGAGCAGTTCTTC
TRBJ1-6,TRBV5-4,NA,TRBD1,CASSMDRDRSPLHF,TGTGCCAGCAGCATGGACAGGGATCGGTCACCCCTCCACTTT
TRBJ1-2,TRBV6-5,NA,TRBD1,CASSSRQGIGYTF,TGTGCCAGCAGTTCGAGACAGGGGATTGGCTACACCTTC
TRBJ1-5,TRBV2,few,TRBD1,CASSAGQRNQPQHF,TGTGCCAGCAGTGCGGGACAGAGAAATCAGCCCCAGCATTTT
TRBJ1-1,TRBV2,NA,NA,CASRRGLNTEAFF,TGTGCCAGCAGGCGGGGTCTGAACACTGAAGCTTTCTTT
TRBJ2-3,TRBV2,NA,TRBD2,CASSDSSGDTQYF,TGTGCCAGCAGCGATTCTAGCGGAGATACGCAGTATTTT
TRBJ2-2,TRBV2,NA,TRBD2,CASSLGLAGTGELFF,TGTGCCAGCAGTTTGGGACTAGCGGGTACCGGGGAGCTGTTTTTT
TRBJ2-2,TRBV25-1,NA,TRBD2,CATGTSNIMNTGELFF,TGTGCCACCGGGACTAGCAACATAATGAACACCGGGGAGCTGTTTTTT
TRBJ2-2,TRBV4-2,NA,NA,CASSQDLGDSNTGELFF,TGTGCCAGCAGCCAAGATTTGGGGGACTCGAACACCGGGGAGCTGTTTTTT
TRBJ1-4,TRBV24-1,NA,NA,CATTGDNEKLFF,TGTGCCACCACAGGGGACAATGAAAAACTGTTTTTT
TRBJ2-3,TRBV5-1,NA,TRBD2,CASNPGGASGRGDTQYF,TGCGCCAGCAACCCGGGCGGGGCTAGCGGGAGAGGCGATACGCAGTATTTT
TRBJ2-1,TRBV7-2,few,NA,CASSLDQGSYNEQFF,TGTGCCAGCAGCTTAGACCAGGGGTCCTACAATGAGCAGTTCTTC
TRBJ1-5,TRBV6-9,NA,NA,CASSSTVKGVVNQPQHF,TGTGCCAGCAGTTCAACCGTAAAAGGGGTCGTCAATCAGCCCCAGCATTTT
TRBJ2-3,TRBV7-3,NA,TRBD2,CASSLSSGRSSDTQYF,TGTGCCAGCAGCCTTTCTAGCGGGAGGTCGTCAGATACGCAGTATTTT
TRBJ2-5,TRBV10-3,NA,NA,CAIMGPQETQYF,TGTGCCATCATGGGGCCCCAAGAGACCCAGTACTTC
TRBJ1-6,TRBV4-1,NA,NA,CASSQINREALHF,TGCGCCAGCAGCCAAATTAACAGGGAAGCCCTCCACTTT
TRBJ1-6,TRBV7-9,NA,NA,CASSFNKFGGKREDSPLHF,TGTGCCAGCAGCTTTAATAAGTTTGGCGGAAAAAGGGAGGATTCACCCCTCCACTTT
TRBJ1-1,TRBV4-2,NA,TRBD1,CASSQVAGGNTEAFF,TGTGCCAGCAGCCAAGTGGCAGGGGGGAACACTGAAGCTTTCTTT
TRBJ1-2,TRBV5-1,once,NA,CASSLAQDNYGYTF,TGCGCCAGCAGCTTGGCACAGGATAACTATGGCTACACCTTC